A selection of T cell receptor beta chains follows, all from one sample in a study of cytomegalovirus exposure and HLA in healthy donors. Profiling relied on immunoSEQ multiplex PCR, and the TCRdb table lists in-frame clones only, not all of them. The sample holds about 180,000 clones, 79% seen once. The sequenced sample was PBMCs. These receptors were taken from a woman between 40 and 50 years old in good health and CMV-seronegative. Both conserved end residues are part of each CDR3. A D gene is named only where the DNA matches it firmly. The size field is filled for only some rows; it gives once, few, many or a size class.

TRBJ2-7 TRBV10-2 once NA TGCGCCACCTACGACAGGTTCCACTCCTACGAGCAGTACTTC CATYDRFHSYEQYF
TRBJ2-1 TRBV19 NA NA TGTGCCAGCCTCGGGGGTTGGAATGAGCAGTTCTTC CASLGGWNEQFF
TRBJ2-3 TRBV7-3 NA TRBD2 TGTGCCAGCAGCCGCTCGGGGGGAAGGGGCCTTACAGATACGCAGTATTTT CASSRSGGRGLTDTQYF
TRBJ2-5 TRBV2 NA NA TGTGCCAGCAGTGAAGTGATATTCCCAGGGACCCAGTACTTC CASSEVIFPGTQYF
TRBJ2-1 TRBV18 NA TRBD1 TGTGCCAGCCTCGGGGACAGGAACAATGAGCAGTTCTTC CASLGDRNNEQFF
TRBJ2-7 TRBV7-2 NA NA TGTGCCAGCAGCTTAGGCGCTTCCTACGAGCAGTACTTC CASSLGASYEQYF
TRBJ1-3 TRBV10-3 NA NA TGTGCCATCAGTGCCGGCGGGGCGCACGGAAACACCATATATTTT CAISAGGAHGNTIYF
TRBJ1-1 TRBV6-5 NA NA TGTGCCAGCAGTGAAGATATCGCGGCGACTGAAGCTTTCTTT CASSEDIAATEAFF
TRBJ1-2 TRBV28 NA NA TGTGCCAGCAGTTTGGCAGGGTCTAACTATGGCTACACCTTC CASSLAGSNYGYTF
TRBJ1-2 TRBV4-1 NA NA TGCGCCAGCAGCGACTTCCGGGGATCTTCCTATGGCTACACCTTC CASSDFRGSSYGYTF
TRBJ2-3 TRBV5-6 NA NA TGTGCCAGCAGCAGTCCAGGAGGGATAACAGATACGCAGTATTTT CASSSPGGITDTQYF
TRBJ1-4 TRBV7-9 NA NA TGTGCCAGCAGCTTAGACAGTAATGAAAAACTGTTTTTT CASSLDSNEKLFF
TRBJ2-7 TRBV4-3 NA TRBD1 TGCGCCAGCAGCCAGCTGGGACAGGGTCTCTACGAGCAGTACTTC CASSQLGQGLYEQYF
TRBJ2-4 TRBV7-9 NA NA TGTGCCAGCAGCCCCCGTGGGGGGTTCGCCAAAAACATTCAGTACTTC CASSPRGGFAKNIQYF
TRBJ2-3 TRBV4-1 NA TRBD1 TGCGCCAGCAGCCAACCTTCCGGGACAGGGGCAGATACGCAGTATTTT CASSQPSGTGADTQYF